Below, one T cell receptor beta chain is given with its context. Its antigen is as yet unknown. These data originate in a study of shared clonotypes between healthy human individuals. Findings of the study overall: Owing to a small donor count, the genetic and exposure-history diversity represented was limited.

TCRdb keeps only in-frame clones here, not all; method: immunoSEQ multiplex PCR. The sample contains about 2.4 million clones, around nine tenths of which appear only once. From germline, CDR1 is SGHTA and CDR2 FQGNSA. The CDR3 is 14 residues long. V gave up 6 bases and J gave up 7 bases; unmatched junction bases: 5. The chain employs TRBV7-2 and TRBJ2-1; 11 bases line up with TRBD2. Sequenced: naive CD4+ T cells sorted from blood. Subset meaning: CD45RA+ positively selected. This clonotype was sampled from a young man in good health. The CDR3 sequence: CASRPGLAVNEQFF. CDR3 nucleotides: TGTGCCAGCAGGCCGGGACTAGCGGTTAATGAGCAGTTCTTC.